This T cell receptor (beta chain) stems from a study of beta chain features in type 1 diabetes (dated by TCRdb to 2017 to 2018). A note on the overall study: Mean age, gender distribution, total cell number and subset yield were not different between patients and healthy donors. A total of roughly 100 million sorted cells were examined across all samples, and a strong correlation was observed between cell number per subset and RNA yield. The study compared the TCRB repertoires of sorted circulating CD4+ T cell subsets in recently diagnosed type 1 diabetes patients with those in matched healthy donors. Regulatory and stem cell-like memory subsets were isolated from only 8 patients and roughly eight healthy donors, whereas naive and central memory subsets came from all 30 or so donors.

For this clone: The specificity of this receptor is unknown. Base quality data are lacking; no much larger clone is found one base away.

All of the isolated RNA was reverse transcribed with the High Capacity cDNA Reverse Transcription Kit, so expressed TCRB transcripts were sequenced. Deep immunoSEQ sequencing was applied to naive, central memory and regulatory T cell samples, giving an average of roughly 3.5 million total reads per sample. Sorted cells were lysed in RLT buffer and RNA was extracted with DNase-treated RNeasy Micro or Mini kits, depending on cell number. To prevent cross-contamination, each cell subset was processed individually, whereas patient and healthy donor samples were processed jointly. Using the immunoSEQ multiplex PCR, TCRB sequences were amplified from cDNA into 87-bp fragments spanning the CDR3 region. Sequencing of the amplicons was performed on the Illumina HiSeq platform. On the study's bioinformatics: PCR bias was corrected computationally using synthetic template baselines, and reads within Hamming distance 2 were collapsed, with unmergeable singletons discarded. By aligning reads against IMGT, V, D and J genes, CDR3 length, and insertions or deletions at six rearrangement sites were assigned. Clonotype counts were normalized to sorted cell number within each subset before computing true diversity and Gini coefficients with the tcR R package. The overlap coefficient, calculated on TCRB nucleotide sequences, was used to quantify repertoire sharing. Out-of-frame TCRB sequences from naive cells were analyzed to stand in for the pre-selection repertoire. Sourced from immuneACCESS, this table was stored by TCRdb with only in-frame sequences that have V and J called. A share of the clones is absent; for the studies checked, an unresolved V gene accounts for under half, and the remainder has no known explanation. The DNA was the basis for D and trimming; V, J and clone size are from that table. This sample lists roughly 230,000 clones; under 13% were detected once. The ten most abundant clones make up 0.017% of the sample.

Overall results and qualifications from the work: Patients with type 1 diabetes made fewer insertions and deleted more nucleotides at VDJ recombination sites, implying thymic rearrangement abnormalities. Because cDNA rather than genomic DNA was sequenced, highly expressing activated cells could have been over-represented, although no difference in activation and CD3 levels was found between groups. A moderate but significant shortening of TCRB CDR3 length was observed in type 1 diabetes patients in all four CD4+ subsets. PCR might favor shorter templates, but patient and control samples were amplified and corrected together, so any skew would affect both groups equally. Because the HLA sub-analyses included only small numbers of individuals, any influence of HLA type on TCRB rearrangement was left unresolved. Naive, central memory and regulatory TCRB repertoires appeared more similar among patients than among healthy donors.

A single peripheral blood draw of around 0.11 L on average was collected from each donor into heparinised tubes. Naive, central memory, regulatory and stem cell-like memory CD4+ T cells were sorted on a BD FACSAria II using a panel including CD45RO, CCR7, CD25, CD127, CD95 and CD27. Every sorted population had a purity above 95%. PBMCs were isolated immediately by Lymphoprep density gradient centrifugation and stained directly without culture. Samples were stained and sorted in pairs, with one healthy donor and one patient per experiment, so that batch effects were minimized. The V end loses 4 bases and the J end loses 2 bases, and a stretch of 9 bases separates them. The CDR3 holds 13 amino acids from the cysteine to the phenylalanine. The retained sequence is limited to the CDR3, 39 bases, with the frame set at the first base. The germline V gene encodes CDR1 SGHRS and CDR2 YFSETQ.

The chain was built from TRBV5-1 and TRBJ2-5; the D gene cannot be named for sure. The TCR originated in a man aged 25 to 40 with type 1 diabetes. Specimen: naive CD4+ T cells from blood. According to the study, the label for this sample's cell subset or site signals: true naive CD4+ T cells. The encoded CDR3 is CASSPSPQETQYF. The DNA sequence follows: TGCGCCAGCAGCCCAAGCCCGCAAGAGACCCAGTACTTC.